The T cell receptor (beta chain) described here comes from a study of blood T cell repertoires in COVID-19 (TCRdb year 2020). In the study overall: Samples from collaborators originated in the United States, Italy and Spain and spanned both the acute and convalescent phases of COVID-19. Deeply sampled blood TCRbeta repertoires from subjects exposed to, actively infected with, or recovered from COVID-19 were included in the dataset. The material from the prospective study consisted of cDNA or gDNA derived from T cells, B-cell-depleted T cells, or PBMCs. The sample metadata nearly always contained a de-identified subject ID, COVID-19 status, age in years and sex. Where HLA class I and class II types were available, the types were taken from metadata supplied by the sample provider, not from assay-based typing. The repertoires were released in a freely available public database intended as a resource for research on the immune response to SARS-CoV-2. Samples came from the ongoing ImmuneRACE study (first 160 participants) plus 1,254 subjects from 6 global collaborators.

TCRbeta CDR3 regions were amplified from genomic DNA using the immunoSEQ Assay, a bias-controlled multiplex PCR. On the study's bioinformatics: The number of nucleated cells in each sample was estimated by amplification of reference gene primers within the assay. Sequence reads were collapsed and filtered to measure the absolute abundance of every unique TCRbeta CDR3 rearrangement. For each sample, productive Simpson clonality was calculated as the square root of Simpson's diversity index over productive rearrangements. What TCRdb holds here is the immuneACCESS table cut down to in-frame rearrangements. Part of the clones is not present; checked against another copy, under half of the missing clones reflect an unresolved V gene, and the others are unexplained. For V, J and clone size, that table is used; D and trimming come from the DNA. This sample holds 59,000 or so clones; 80% to 85% were observed only once. Clones ranked in the top ten supply roughly 28% of the sample.

This clone was found a few times. This receptor's antigen is unknown. Per-base quality was not reported, and no clone a single base away is much larger than it. Each collaborating institution followed its own protocols to collect whole blood in K2EDTA tubes. For TCRbeta analysis, collaborators shipped samples as frozen whole blood, isolated PBMCs, or DNA extracted from either of those sample types. Including cysteine and phenylalanine, the CDR3 has 16 amino acids. Only the CDR3 region is kept as DNA, spanning 48 bases read in frame from base 1. The study at large found these results: How much clinical and demographic metadata was included differed by source and by participant, and the metadata was provided uncurated.

This TCR was recovered from a woman over 75 with active or convalescent COVID-19. The chain employs TRBV1 and TRBJ1-5; TRBD1 reflects the table's D call only, with no check against the DNA. TRBV1 is classified as a pseudogene. Specimen: peripheral blood. The DNA reads as follows: TGCACCAGCAGCCAAGATCAACAGAGAATCTATCAGCCCCAGCATTTT. The encoded protein is CTSSQDQQRIYQPQHF.